The 27 T cell receptor beta chains presented below share a single source sample, sequenced in a study of CD8+CD57+ T cells in acquired aplastic anemia. TCR beta VDJ and CDR3 profiling used genomic DNA as template. Each CDR3 protein gets one entry after TCRdb re-called the reads with MiXCR. This sample has about 68,000 distinct CDR3 sequences; roughly 50% occur once, and the top ten carry approximately 8.3%. The sequencing input was sorted CD4+, CD8+, or CD8+CD57+ T cells (not recorded which) from PBMCs. The receptors derive from a human donor in good health, serving as a control.

The chain combines TRBV20-1 with TRBJ1-1, with D unresolved. The V end was cut by 3 bases, the J end by 6 bases, with 17 bases between. The CDR3 totals 14 residues. The germline V gene encodes CDR1 DFQATT and CDR2 SNEGSKA (reference sequence). CDR3 sequence reads: CSASRVLGWAEAFF. The CDR3 DNA reads as TGCAGTGCTAGTCGGGTCTTGGGGTGGGCTGAAGCTTTCTTT.

This clonotype was counted ten times or more. The V and J genes are TRBV5-6 and TRBJ2-7; D gene ambiguous. Trimming pared 0 bases from V and 1 base from J, leaving 8 bases between. Germline loops: CDR1 SGHDT, CDR2 YYEEEE. This CDR3 comprises 14 residues. The CDR3 here is CASSLGSASYEQYF. The CDR3 DNA is TGTGCCAGCAGCTTGGGTAGTGCATCCTACGAGCAGTACTTC.

This clonotype was found many times. J is TRBJ1-1 and V is TRBV6-1; maybe TRBD1 (5 bases). From germline, CDR1 is MNHNS and CDR2 SASEGT. Between the trimmed V and J ends, which lost 7 bases and 0 bases, there was a span of 12 bases. This CDR3 has 14 amino acids. The CDR3 here is CASTAGEVNTEAFF. DNA of the CDR3: TGTGCCAGCACCGCGGGGGAGGTGAACACTGAAGCTTTCTTT.

This clonotype ranks as medium-sized (0.01 to 0.1%). The V gene is TRBV19, the J gene TRBJ1-1; perhaps TRBD1 as D (6 bases). This CDR3 spans 14 amino acids. Trimming pared 5 bases from V and 4 bases from J, leaving 14 bases between. Looked up from germline, CDR1 is LNHDA and CDR2 is SQIVND (reference sequence). In DNA form, the CDR3 reads TGTGCCAGTAGTTATTTGGGGGCAGGCACTGAAGCTTTCTTT. This gives the protein CASSYLGAGTEAFF.

There are many counts of this clonotype. V and J are TRBV5-1 and TRBJ1-2; 7 nucleotides align to TRBD1. Germline-derived CDR1 and CDR2 are SGHRS and YFSETQ. The CDR3 has 14 amino acids. The V and J ends lost 5 bases and 6 bases, in that order; junction bases with no gene match: 10. In nucleotides, the CDR3 is TGCGCCAGCAGACCGAAGGACAGGTCCGATGGCTACACCTTC. This codes for CASRPKDRSDGYTF.

This clonotype occurred a few times. The J gene is TRBJ2-5, the V gene TRBV11-2, with 8 nucleotides matching TRBD1. V shed 2 bases, J shed 7 bases, and the junction held 9 bases outside the gene matches. The germline V gene has CDR1 SGHAT and CDR2 FQNNGV. The CDR3 totals 15 residues. This CDR3 reads CASSLSAGGGGTQYF. CDR3 nucleotides: TGTGCCAGCAGCTTATCCGCAGGGGGCGGAGGGACCCAGTACTTC.

This clonotype came up many times. The chain joins TRBV7-3 to TRBJ2-2; D is possibly TRBD1 (5 bases). CDR1 is SGHTA and CDR2 is FQGTGA in the germline V gene. V was trimmed by 5 bases and J by 3 bases, leaving 10 bases between them. CDR3 length equals 14 residues. Here the CDR3 DNA reads TGTGCCAGCAGCCATGACAGCTACACCGGGGAGCTGTTTTTT. Amino acid sequence: CASSHDSYTGELFF.

This clonotype was observed at least ten times. The CDR3 is CASSPRVAGEYNEQFF. The DNA for the CDR3 is TGTGCCAGCAGCCCAAGGGTAGCGGGGGAATACAATGAGCAGTTCTTC. The chain has TRBV14 and TRBJ2-1; 9 bases line up with TRBD2. The CDR3 extends over 16 amino acids. In germline, CDR1 is SGHDN, CDR2 FVKESK. V gave up 4 bases and J gave up 4 bases; unmatched junction bases: 8. The full variable domain, its missing parts supplied by reference TRBV14 and TRBJ2-1, is EAGVTQFPSHSVIEKGQTVTLRCDPISGHDNLYWYRRVMGKEIKFLLHFVKESKQDESGMPNNRFLAERTGGTYSTLKVQPAELEDSGVYFCASSPRVAGEYNEQFFGPGTRLTVL.

This clonotype came up many times. The chain employs TRBV6-1 and TRBJ1-1, with a possible D match to TRBD1 (5 bases). Germline V lookup: CDR1 MNHNS, CDR2 SASEGT. Deletions cut 4 bases from V and 4 bases from J, with 10 bases between. The CDR3 contains 13 residues. CDR3 residues: CASSAIQGTEAFF. The DNA of the CDR3 is TGTGCCAGCAGTGCAATTCAGGGCACTGAAGCTTTCTTT.

This chain joins TRBV2 and TRBJ1-1; a weak D match, TRBD1 (5 bases). V was pared by 6 bases and J by 2 bases, with 10 bases between. This CDR3 has 13 residues. Germline CDR1 reads SNHLY; CDR2 reads FYNNEI. In nucleotides, the CDR3 is TGTGCCAGCAGACCGGGACCCAACACTGAAGCTTTCTTT. Translation: CASRPGPNTEAFF.

The V call is TRBV29-1, the J call TRBJ2-3, with D maybe TRBD1 (6 bases). The CDR3 loop spans 15 amino acids. V gave up 6 bases and J gave up 4 bases, with 20 bases separating them. The germline CDR1 and CDR2 sequences are SQVTM and ANQGSEA. CDR3 sequence (DNA): TGCAGCGTCGTCCCCCTGCAGGGGCTCTCAGATACGCAGTATTTT. Its translation is CSVVPLQGLSDTQYF.

This chain joins TRBV20-1 and TRBJ1-5, with D possibly TRBD1 on 6 matching bases. With 2 bases removed from V and 2 bases from J, the gap between germline ends came to 10 bases. The CDR3 sequence is 14 residues long. Germline V gives CDR1 DFQATT, CDR2 SNEGSKA (reference sequence). CDR3 amino acids: CSARLAGGNQPQHF. The CDR3 nucleotides are TGCAGTGCTAGACTGGCAGGGGGCAATCAGCCCCAGCATTTT.

J is TRBJ1-5 and V is TRBV15, with D unresolved. This CDR3 contains 16 residues. Germline loops: CDR1 LNHNV, CDR2 YYDKDF (reference sequence). Trimming took off 0 bases at V and 5 bases at J, with 14 bases between the two ends. The CDR3 reads CATSRDRGSRDQPQHF. The CDR3 DNA sequence: TGTGCCACCAGCAGAGATCGGGGTAGCAGAGATCAGCCCCAGCATTTT. Full variable domain (remainder filled in from reference TRBV15 and TRBJ1-5): DAMVIQNPRYQVTQFGKPVTLSCSQTLNHNVMYWYQQKSSQAPKLLFHYYDKDFNNEADTPDNFQSRRPNTSFCFLDIRSPGLGDTAMYLCATSRDRGSRDQPQHFGDGTRLSIL.

J is TRBJ1-1 and V is TRBV20-1; D unresolved. The CDR3 runs to 14 residues. CDR1 is DFQATT and CDR2 is SNEGSKA in the germline V gene (reference sequence). The V and J ends lost 3 bases and 2 bases respectively, with 13 bases between them. CDR3 protein: CSASRESGNTEAFF. DNA of the CDR3: TGCAGTGCTAGTAGAGAAAGTGGAAACACTGAAGCTTTCTTT.

The rearrangement uses TRBV7-2 and TRBJ1-1; weak D call: TRBD1 (5 bases). V gave up 5 bases and J gave up 11 bases, with 12 bases separating them. Germline V gene sequence: CDR1 SGHTA, CDR2 FQGNSA. The CDR3 has 11 residues. In DNA, the CDR3 is TGTGCCAGCAGCCCCTTTGGGGGGGCTTTCTTT. Translation: CASSPFGGAFF.

The CDR3 spells CASSQDGGPYEQYF. CDR3 sequence (DNA): TGTGCCAGCAGCCAAGATGGGGGGCCCTACGAGCAGTACTTC. V and J are TRBV9 and TRBJ2-7; D might be TRBD1 or TRBD2, each matching 6 bases. The CDR3 has 14 residues. V was pared by 4 bases and J by 2 bases, with 13 bases between. Looked up from germline, CDR1 is SGDLS and CDR2 is YYNGEE.

This clonotype was seen ten or more times. V is TRBV27 and J is TRBJ1-1, with 8 nucleotides matching TRBD1. The germline V gene encodes CDR1 MNHEY and CDR2 SMNVEV (reference sequence). Trimming removed 6 bases from V and 1 base from J; junction bases left unmatched: 4. The CDR3 extends over 14 amino acids. CDR3 residues: CASRWTGRNTEAFF. For the CDR3, the DNA is TGTGCCAGCAGGTGGACAGGGCGGAACACTGAAGCTTTCTTT.

Ten or more counts support this clonotype. V is TRBV20-1 and J is TRBJ1-1; D is perhaps TRBD1 (6 bases). Trimming took off 0 bases at V and 3 bases at J, with 14 bases between the two ends. The CDR3 length is 15 residues. Germline assignment: CDR1 DFQATT and CDR2 SNEGSKA (reference sequence). The CDR3 DNA reads as TGCAGTGCTAGAGATGACTTAGGGGGGTACACTGAAGCTTTCTTT. Translation gives CSARDDLGGYTEAFF.

There are many counts of this clonotype. V and J are TRBV13 and TRBJ1-1; D ambiguous. The CDR3 is 15 residues long. With 2 bases removed from V and 0 bases from J, the gap between germline ends came to 10 bases. Germline CDR1 is PRHDT and CDR2 is FYEKMQ (reference sequence). As DNA, the CDR3 is TGTGCCAGCAGCTTAATGATGGGCTTGAACACTGAAGCTTTCTTT. Its protein product is CASSLMMGLNTEAFF.

At least ten counts were recorded for this clonotype. V and J are TRBV6-4 and TRBJ1-2; D is possibly TRBD1 (5 bases). The CDR3 loop spans 13 amino acids. Germline CDR1 MRHNA, CDR2 SNTAGT. V lost 2 bases to trimming and J lost 8 bases, with 12 bases between them. For the CDR3, the DNA is TGTGCCAGCAGTGACACAGGTCAGAACGGCTACACCTTC. It encodes CASSDTGQNGYTF.

This clonotype was observed at least ten times. The chain recombines TRBV3-1 with TRBJ1-2; D uncertain. The CDR3 consists of 14 residues. V was pared by 0 bases and J by 2 bases, with 7 bases between. Germline V lookup: CDR1 LGHDT, CDR2 YNNKEL (reference sequence). CDR3 coding DNA: TGTGCCAGCAGCCAAGACGCGGGGAACTATGGCTACACCTTC. Amino acids: CASSQDAGNYGYTF.

The rearrangement uses TRBV11-2 and TRBJ2-3; D remains ambiguous. CDR1 and CDR2 (germline): SGHAT, FQNNGV. V was trimmed by 1 base and J by 0 bases, leaving 14 bases between them. CDR3 size: 17 residues. The CDR3 sequence is CASSLVTYDPSTDTQYF. For the CDR3, the DNA is TGTGCCAGCAGCTTAGTTACCTACGATCCTAGCACAGATACGCAGTATTTT.

In regard to this clonotype: A much larger clone lies a single base off, so this may be a read error. The chain employs TRBV18 and TRBJ2-7; D perhaps matches TRBD2 (5 bases). Germline loops: CDR1 KGHSH, CDR2 LQKENI. Trimming left V 1 base short and J 4 bases short, with 8 bases between. The CDR3 is 13 amino acids. The CDR3 DNA sequence: TGTGCCAGCTCACCACTGGACTTATACGAGCAGTACTTC. Protein product: CASSPLDLYEQYF.

This clonotype appeared a single time. The chain couples TRBV7-8 to TRBJ1-1; the match to TRBD1 covers 8 bases. The CDR3 extends over 14 amino acids. Germline V CDR1 and CDR2: SGHVS, FQNEAQ. V lost 5 bases to trimming and J lost 4 bases; unmatched junction nucleotides: 6. The CDR3 DNA reads as TGTGCCAGCAGCCAGTGGACAGGGCCCACTGAAGCTTTCTTT. Amino acids: CASSQWTGPTEAFF.

This clonotype occurred many times. The genes are TRBV10-3 and TRBJ1-1; perhaps TRBD1 as D (6 bases). The CDR3 is 16 amino acids. V was shortened by 6 bases and J by 4 bases, with 21 bases between the two germline ends. Germline V gives CDR1 ENHRY, CDR2 SYGVKD. This chain's CDR3 is CAIRDSQGRTGTEAFF. The CDR3 coding sequence is TGTGCCATCAGGGATTCACAGGGCCGAACGGGCACTGAAGCTTTCTTT.

Here the CDR3 reads CASSVTGVNGYTF. The CDR3 coding sequence is TGTGCCAGTAGTGTCACAGGGGTGAACGGCTACACCTTC. The chain has TRBV19 and TRBJ1-2, with TRBD1 matching over 7 bases. J was trimmed by 8 bases and V by 5 bases; bases with no gene match: 8. This CDR3 region has 13 residues. CDR1 is LNHDA and CDR2 is SQIVND in the germline V gene (reference sequence).

In regard to this clonotype: Being one base from a much bigger clone, this may be a read error. The conserved phenylalanine or tryptophan is not found at the CDR3 terminus, so this likely reflects a read error. The chain carries TRBV6-1 and TRBJ1-4; D is uncertain. The germline V and J ends were trimmed by 2 bases and 14 bases, with 12 bases remaining between them. Germline CDR1 and CDR2: MNHNS and SASEGT. This CDR3 is 12 amino acids long. CDR3 nucleotides: TGTGCCAGCAGTGAAATTGGAGGGTGGCTGTTTCTT. Residues: CASSEIGGWLFL.